These T cell receptor beta chains were read from a single sample in a study of glioma-infiltrating T cells. TCRdb independently ran MiXCR on the multiplex PCR reads; one entry per CDR3 protein. The sample records roughly 200,000 distinct CDR3 sequences, approximately 30% being singletons. The sample comprised glioma tissue, nonneoplastic brain tissue, or PBMCs (not recorded which). The receptors were sampled from a human donor with low-grade glioma or glioblastoma, undergoing nonglioma brain surgery, or in good health (not recorded which). The CDR3 runs from the conserved cysteine through the conserved F or W.

j_gene: TRBJ2-3; v_gene: TRBV2; CDR3aa: CASSVVQRTDTQYF
j_gene: TRBJ2-3; v_gene: TRBV5-1; CDR3aa: CASSLGLAGVDTQYF
j_gene: TRBJ1-6; v_gene: TRBV10-3; CDR3aa: CAIRPGTGIFNSPLHF
j_gene: TRBJ2-1; v_gene: TRBV28; CDR3aa: CASVGTGEIHNEQFF
j_gene: TRBJ2-3; v_gene: TRBV28; CDR3aa: CASSTYAGSDTQYF
j_gene: TRBJ2-1; v_gene: TRBV19; CDR3aa: CARRKCEQFF
j_gene: TRBJ2-2; v_gene: TRBV27; CDR3aa: CASSGGWTGFMNTGELFF
j_gene: TRBJ1-4; v_gene: TRBV5-1; CDR3aa: CASRGSSNEKLFF
j_gene: TRBJ2-7; v_gene: TRBV25-1; CDR3aa: CASSGGPQGHETYEQYF
j_gene: TRBJ2-3; v_gene: TRBV4-1; CDR3aa: CASSPLFAKGADTQYF
j_gene: TRBJ1-1; v_gene: TRBV27; CDR3aa: CASSFFGPTPGGAGIVAEAFF
j_gene: TRBJ2-1; v_gene: TRBV24-1; CDR3aa: CATSDPSGRDNEQFF
j_gene: TRBJ2-6; v_gene: TRBV18; CDR3aa: CASSEIGTGSSGANVLTF
j_gene: TRBJ2-4; v_gene: TRBV3-1; CDR3aa: CASIQPEGKNIQYF
j_gene: TRBJ2-1; v_gene: TRBV27; CDR3aa: CASSAVGVGIPQFF
j_gene: TRBJ2-1; v_gene: TRBV5-5; CDR3aa: CASSLEGTRHNEQFF
j_gene: TRBJ1-2; v_gene: TRBV6-1; CDR3aa: CASSSREGGGYTF
j_gene: TRBJ1-5; v_gene: TRBV28; CDR3aa: CATKSRNINQPHHF
j_gene: TRBJ2-6; v_gene: TRBV29-1; CDR3aa: CSVALPGANVLTF
j_gene: TRBJ1-6; v_gene: TRBV20-1; CDR3aa: CSARDRRGFFDYNSPLHF
j_gene: TRBJ2-7; v_gene: TRBV5-1; CDR3aa: CASSTGEYYEHYF
j_gene: TRBJ2-2; v_gene: TRBV4-3; CDR3aa: CASSQDTGEGGQGIAGELFF
j_gene: TRBJ2-3; v_gene: TRBV11-3; CDR3aa: CASSLGGGADTQYF
j_gene: TRBJ2-7; v_gene: TRBV4-2; CDR3aa: CASSQDWRQGGEQYF
j_gene: TRBJ2-3; v_gene: TRBV12-3/TRBV12-4; CDR3aa: CASSGYLGLAGADTQYF
j_gene: TRBJ2-7; v_gene: TRBV6-1; CDR3aa: CASKPRDRGYEQYF
j_gene: TRBJ2-7; v_gene: TRBV6-1; CDR3aa: CASSPDRGQYEQYF
j_gene: TRBJ1-3; v_gene: TRBV7-2; CDR3aa: CASSPDSLTGNTIYF
j_gene: TRBJ2-3; v_gene: TRBV19; CDR3aa: CASSIQGGTDTQYF
j_gene: TRBJ1-5; v_gene: TRBV7-2; CDR3aa: CASSIGHLSNQPQHF
j_gene: TRBJ2-5; v_gene: TRBV2; CDR3aa: CASRYSGTQYF
j_gene: TRBJ2-3; v_gene: TRBV6-1; CDR3aa: CASTPTGRELYDTQYF
j_gene: TRBJ2-1; v_gene: TRBV6-2/TRBV6-3; CDR3aa: CASRERNEQFF
j_gene: TRBJ2-7; v_gene: TRBV6-2/TRBV6-3; CDR3aa: CASSLGGKTYEQYF
j_gene: TRBJ2-5; v_gene: TRBV3-1; CDR3aa: CASSLGLAGGGTQYF
j_gene: TRBJ1-6; v_gene: TRBV20-1; CDR3aa: CSVKMGAGSYNSPLHF
j_gene: TRBJ2-7; v_gene: TRBV6-6; CDR3aa: CASSYGTNVEQYF
j_gene: TRBJ2-7; v_gene: TRBV7-3; CDR3aa: CASSSFPTSSNNEQYF
j_gene: TRBJ2-7; v_gene: TRBV20-1; CDR3aa: CIARGEQWVEAYEQYF
j_gene: TRBJ1-1; v_gene: TRBV19; CDR3aa: CASSIGTGGMNTEAFF
j_gene: TRBJ2-7; v_gene: TRBV6-1; CDR3aa: CASRPREAAYEQYF
j_gene: TRBJ2-3; v_gene: TRBV6-5; CDR3aa: CASRQLAGRTDTQYF
j_gene: TRBJ2-3; v_gene: TRBV6-1; CDR3aa: CASSNRDGNTDTQYF
j_gene: TRBJ1-1; v_gene: TRBV6-1; CDR3aa: CASSLQGETEAFF
j_gene: TRBJ1-2; v_gene: TRBV7-9; CDR3aa: CASSARQGGITRGYTF
j_gene: TRBJ1-4; v_gene: TRBV20-1; CDR3aa: CSARDRGQGVFDEKLFF
j_gene: TRBJ2-7; v_gene: TRBV4-3; CDR3aa: CASSQVMGSYEQYF
j_gene: TRBJ2-3; v_gene: TRBV19; CDR3aa: CASHSQGGPTDTQYF
j_gene: TRBJ2-3; v_gene: TRBV7-2; CDR3aa: CASSHRQGGLAGEPADTQYF
j_gene: TRBJ2-7; v_gene: TRBV6-2/TRBV6-3; CDR3aa: CASSYGTSSYEQYF